A single T cell receptor (beta chain) is shown here with its context. Blood samples of approximately 2.4 ml were drawn from every donor. The CDR3 runs to 14 residues. Germline V lookup: CDR1 KGHSH, CDR2 LQKENI. The sample originates from a study of monozygotic twins with inflammatory bowel disease. TCRdb reprocessed the 5' RACE reads, with one entry per CDR3 protein and no DNA. This specimen shows around 150,000 distinct CDR3 sequences; the ten leading clones hold roughly 2.3%. Sequenced material: blood. The chain links TRBV18 to TRBJ1-2; the TCRdb D gene call, TRBD1, has no DNA to confirm it. The origin of this receptor is a human donor with ulcerative colitis or Crohn's disease, or a healthy co-twin of an affected twin (not recorded which). The CDR3: CASSPYQGGYGYTF.